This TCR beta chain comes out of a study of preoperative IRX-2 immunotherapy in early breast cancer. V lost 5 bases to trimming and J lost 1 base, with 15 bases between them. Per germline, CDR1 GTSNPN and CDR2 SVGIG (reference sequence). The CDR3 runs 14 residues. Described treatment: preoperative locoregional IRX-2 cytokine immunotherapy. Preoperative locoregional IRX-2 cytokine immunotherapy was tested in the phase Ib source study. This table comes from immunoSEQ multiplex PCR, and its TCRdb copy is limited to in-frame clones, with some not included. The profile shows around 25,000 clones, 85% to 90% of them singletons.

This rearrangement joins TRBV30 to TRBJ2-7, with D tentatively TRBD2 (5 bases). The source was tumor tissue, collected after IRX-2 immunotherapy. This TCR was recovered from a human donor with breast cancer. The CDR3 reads CAWGRRPESYEQYF. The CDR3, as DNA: TGTGCCTGGGGACGGAGGCCGGAGTCCTACGAGCAGTACTTC.